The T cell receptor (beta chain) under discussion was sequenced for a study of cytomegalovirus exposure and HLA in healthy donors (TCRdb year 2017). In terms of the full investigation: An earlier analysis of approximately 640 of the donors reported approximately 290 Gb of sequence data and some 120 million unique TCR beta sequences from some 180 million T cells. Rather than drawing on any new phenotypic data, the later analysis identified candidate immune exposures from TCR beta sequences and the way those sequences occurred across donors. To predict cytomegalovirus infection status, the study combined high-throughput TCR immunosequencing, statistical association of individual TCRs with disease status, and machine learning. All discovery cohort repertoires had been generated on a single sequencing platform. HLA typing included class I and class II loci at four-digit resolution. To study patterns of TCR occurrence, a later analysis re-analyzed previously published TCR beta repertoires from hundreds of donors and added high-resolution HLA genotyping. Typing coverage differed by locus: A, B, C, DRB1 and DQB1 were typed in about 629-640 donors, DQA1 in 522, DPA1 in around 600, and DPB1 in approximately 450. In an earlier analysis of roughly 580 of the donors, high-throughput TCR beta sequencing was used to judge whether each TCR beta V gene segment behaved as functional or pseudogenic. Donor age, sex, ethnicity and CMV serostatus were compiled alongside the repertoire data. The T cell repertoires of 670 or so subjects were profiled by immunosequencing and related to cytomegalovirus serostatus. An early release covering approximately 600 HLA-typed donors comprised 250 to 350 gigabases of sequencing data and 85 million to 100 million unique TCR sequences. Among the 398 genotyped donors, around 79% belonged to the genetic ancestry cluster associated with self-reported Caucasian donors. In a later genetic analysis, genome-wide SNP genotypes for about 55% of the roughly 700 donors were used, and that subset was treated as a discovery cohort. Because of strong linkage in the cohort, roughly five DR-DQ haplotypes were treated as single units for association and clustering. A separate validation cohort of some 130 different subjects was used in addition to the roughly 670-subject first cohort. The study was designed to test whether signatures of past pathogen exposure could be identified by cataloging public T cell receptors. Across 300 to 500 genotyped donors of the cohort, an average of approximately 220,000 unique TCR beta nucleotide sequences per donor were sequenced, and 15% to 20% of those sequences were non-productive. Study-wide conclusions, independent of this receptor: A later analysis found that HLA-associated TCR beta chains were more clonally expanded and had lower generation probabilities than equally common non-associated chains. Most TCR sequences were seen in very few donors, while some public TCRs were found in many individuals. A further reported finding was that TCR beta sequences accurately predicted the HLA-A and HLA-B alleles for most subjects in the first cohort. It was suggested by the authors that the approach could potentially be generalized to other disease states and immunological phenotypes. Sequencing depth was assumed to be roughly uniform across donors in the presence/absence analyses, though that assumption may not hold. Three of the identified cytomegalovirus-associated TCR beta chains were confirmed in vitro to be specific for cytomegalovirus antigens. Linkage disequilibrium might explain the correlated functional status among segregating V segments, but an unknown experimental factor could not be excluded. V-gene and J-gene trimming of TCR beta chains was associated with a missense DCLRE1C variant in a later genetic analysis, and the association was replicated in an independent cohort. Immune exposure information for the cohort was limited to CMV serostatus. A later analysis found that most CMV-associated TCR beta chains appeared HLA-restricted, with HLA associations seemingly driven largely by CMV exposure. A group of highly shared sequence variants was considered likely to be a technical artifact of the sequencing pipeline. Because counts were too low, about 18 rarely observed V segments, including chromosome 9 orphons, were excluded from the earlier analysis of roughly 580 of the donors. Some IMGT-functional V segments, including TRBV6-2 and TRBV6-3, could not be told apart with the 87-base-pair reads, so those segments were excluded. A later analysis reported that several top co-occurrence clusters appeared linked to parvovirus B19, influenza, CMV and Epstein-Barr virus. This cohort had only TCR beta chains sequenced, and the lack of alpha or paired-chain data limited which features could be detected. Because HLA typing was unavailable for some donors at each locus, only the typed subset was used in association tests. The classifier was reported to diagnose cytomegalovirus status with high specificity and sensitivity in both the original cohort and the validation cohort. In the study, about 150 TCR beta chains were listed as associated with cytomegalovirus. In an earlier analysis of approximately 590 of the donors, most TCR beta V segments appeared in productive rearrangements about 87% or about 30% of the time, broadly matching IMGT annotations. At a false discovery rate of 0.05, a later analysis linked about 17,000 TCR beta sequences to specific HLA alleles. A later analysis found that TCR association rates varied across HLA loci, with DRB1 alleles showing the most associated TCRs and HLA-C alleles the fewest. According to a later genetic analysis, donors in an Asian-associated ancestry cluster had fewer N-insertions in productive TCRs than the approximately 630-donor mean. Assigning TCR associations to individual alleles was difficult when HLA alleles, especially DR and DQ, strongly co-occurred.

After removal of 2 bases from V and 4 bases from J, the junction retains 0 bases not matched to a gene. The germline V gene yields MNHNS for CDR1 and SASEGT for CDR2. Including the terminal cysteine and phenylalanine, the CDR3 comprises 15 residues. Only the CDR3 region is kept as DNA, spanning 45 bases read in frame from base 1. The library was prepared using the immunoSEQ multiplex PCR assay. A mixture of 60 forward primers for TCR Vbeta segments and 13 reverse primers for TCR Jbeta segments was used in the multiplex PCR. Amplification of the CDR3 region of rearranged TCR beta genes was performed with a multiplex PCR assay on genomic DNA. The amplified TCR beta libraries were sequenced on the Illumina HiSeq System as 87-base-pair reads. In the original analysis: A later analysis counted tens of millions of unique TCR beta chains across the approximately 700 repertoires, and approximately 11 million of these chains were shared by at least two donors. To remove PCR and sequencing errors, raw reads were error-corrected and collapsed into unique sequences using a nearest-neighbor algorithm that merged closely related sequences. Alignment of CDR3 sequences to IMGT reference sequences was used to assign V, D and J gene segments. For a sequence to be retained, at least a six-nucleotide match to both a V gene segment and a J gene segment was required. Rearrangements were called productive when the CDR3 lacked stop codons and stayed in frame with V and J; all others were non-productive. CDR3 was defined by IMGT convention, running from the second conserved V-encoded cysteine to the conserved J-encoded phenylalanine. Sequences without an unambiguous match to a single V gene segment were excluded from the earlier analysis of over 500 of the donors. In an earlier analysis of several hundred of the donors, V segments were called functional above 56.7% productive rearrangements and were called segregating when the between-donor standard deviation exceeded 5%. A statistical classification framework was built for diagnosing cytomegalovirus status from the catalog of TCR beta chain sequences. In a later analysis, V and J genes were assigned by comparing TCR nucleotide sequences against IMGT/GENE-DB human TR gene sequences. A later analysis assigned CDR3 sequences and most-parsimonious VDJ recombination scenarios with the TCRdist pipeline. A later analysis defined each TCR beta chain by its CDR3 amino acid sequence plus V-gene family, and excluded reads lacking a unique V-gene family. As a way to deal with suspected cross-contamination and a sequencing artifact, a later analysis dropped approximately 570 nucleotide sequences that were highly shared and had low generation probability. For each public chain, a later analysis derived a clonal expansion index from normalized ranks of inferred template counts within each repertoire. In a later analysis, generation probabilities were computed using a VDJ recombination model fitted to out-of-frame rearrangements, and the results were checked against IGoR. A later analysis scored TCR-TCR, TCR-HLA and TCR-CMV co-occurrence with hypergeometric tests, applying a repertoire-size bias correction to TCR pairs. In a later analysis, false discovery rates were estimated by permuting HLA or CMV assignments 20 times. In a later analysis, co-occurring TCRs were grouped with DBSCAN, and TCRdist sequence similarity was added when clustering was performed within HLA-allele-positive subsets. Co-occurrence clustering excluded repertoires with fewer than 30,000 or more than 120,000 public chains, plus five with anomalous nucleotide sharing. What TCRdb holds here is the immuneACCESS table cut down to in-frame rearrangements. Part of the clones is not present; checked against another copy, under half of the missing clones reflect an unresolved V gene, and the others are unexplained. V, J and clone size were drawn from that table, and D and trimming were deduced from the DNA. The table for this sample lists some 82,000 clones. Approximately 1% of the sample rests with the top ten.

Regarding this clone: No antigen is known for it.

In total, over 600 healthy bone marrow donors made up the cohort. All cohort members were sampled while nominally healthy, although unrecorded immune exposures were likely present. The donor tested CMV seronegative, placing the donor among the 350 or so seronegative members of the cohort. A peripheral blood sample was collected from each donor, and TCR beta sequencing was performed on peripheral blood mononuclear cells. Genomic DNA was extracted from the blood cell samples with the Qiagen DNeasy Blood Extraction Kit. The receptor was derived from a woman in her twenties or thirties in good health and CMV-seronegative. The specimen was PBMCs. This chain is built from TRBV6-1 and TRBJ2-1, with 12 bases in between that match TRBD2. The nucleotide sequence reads TGTGCCAGCAGTGAACTAGCGGGAGGGTACAATGAGCAGTTCTTC. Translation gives CASSELAGGYNEQFF.